These T cell receptor beta chains were read from a single sample in a study of blood T cells in healthy people across ages. A single record per CDR3 protein comes from TCRdb applying MiXCR to the 5' RACE reads. The sample contains around 1.5 million distinct CDR3 sequences, around 42% of which appear only once. Sequences were obtained from blood. The receptors stem from a woman in her late teens or twenties in good health. Both conserved end residues are trimmed from each CDR3. D genes are given only for firm matches.

V,J,D,CDR3
TRBV20-1,TRBJ2-7,-,SAQDYLSSYEQY
TRBV20-1,TRBJ2-1,TRBD1,SALQGANEQF
TRBV4-1,TRBJ2-1,-,ASSQGTATSYNEQF
TRBV7-8,TRBJ2-1,-,ASTPVAGTEQF
TRBV20-1,TRBJ1-1,-,SAMTDRQNTEAF
TRBV12-3/TRBV12-4,TRBJ2-3,-,ASSQDLYTDTQY
TRBV10-3,TRBJ2-7,-,ATEDGHSYEQY
TRBV5-1,TRBJ2-1,-,ASSTTGAGSYNEQF
TRBV6-2/TRBV6-3,-,TRBD1,ATGQGQETQY
TRBV7-2,TRBJ2-1,TRBD2,ASSRGLAGGIPTYNEQF
TRBV27,TRBJ1-2,TRBD1,ASKSADRDGHT
TRBV20-1,TRBJ2-3,-,SARDDVSTTDTQY
TRBV10-3,TRBJ2-3,TRBD2,ASNRGGTTDTQY
TRBV7-2,TRBJ1-6,-,ASSLTRGGSPLH
TRBV14,TRBJ2-1,-,ASSQDDASFYNEQF
TRBV14,TRBJ2-1,TRBD2,ASSRTGGRRYSGNYNEQF
TRBV10-2,TRBJ2-7,-,ASSELDLPYEQY
TRBV5-6,TRBJ1-2,TRBD1,ASSSRPGQAYGYT
TRBV29-1,TRBJ2-5,TRBD2,SVEGAGTIETQY
TRBV10-3,TRBJ2-3,TRBD2,AISGIPGLADTQY
TRBV24-1,TRBJ1-2,TRBD1,ATSESGTGGRYGYT
TRBV12-5,TRBJ2-1,-,ASGSVVGGLYNEQF
TRBV12-3/TRBV12-4,TRBJ2-3,-,ATRRSTDTQY
TRBV6-5,TRBJ2-1,-,ASSRLGDPYNEQF
TRBV4-1,TRBJ2-4,-,ARSHPGGIQY
TRBV13,TRBJ2-3,-,ASSLPYPDTQY
TRBV6-5,TRBJ1-1,-,ASTQPGYTEAF
TRBV24-1,TRBJ2-1,TRBD2,ATSDPGTSGSYDEQF